This TCR beta chain was sequenced for a study of blood T cells in healthy people across ages. Each donor gave approximately 9.1 milliliters of peripheral blood. Per-sample yields of isolated PBMCs were at least 6 million. Extraction yielded at least 5 micrograms of total RNA per sample. V shed 0 bases and J shed 5 bases, with 6 bases lying between them. This CDR3 comprises 13 residues. Germline V gene sequence: CDR1 WNHNN, CDR2 SYGVQD (reference sequence). On this clonotype: Its matching antigen is unknown.

It was with a sample-barcoded 5' primer and a J-beta primer mix that a second PCR of about 6 to 12 cycles was run. TCRdb analysed the 5' RACE reads with MiXCR anew, one entry per CDR3 protein. Among about 1,600,000 distinct CDR3 sequences listed, 35% to 45% were seen once. Study-level findings and limits: Not knowing donor CMV status may have confounded expanded clonotype changes.

The chain recombines TRBV10-1 with TRBJ2-3, with D hard to call. The sample taken for sequencing was blood. The origin of this receptor is a woman between 18 and 29 years old in good health. Here the CDR3 reads CASSESVGDTQYF. The CDR3 DNA is TGCGCCAGCAGTGAGTCGGTGGGAGATACGCAGTATTTT.